Included here is one T cell receptor (beta chain) sequence, with context. This entry comes from a study of blood T cell repertoires in COVID-19. About the research overall: PBMCs, B-cell-depleted T cells, or T cells provided the cDNA or gDNA that made up the material.

In the authors' workflow: Amplification from reference gene primers served as the basis for estimated nucleated cell counts. TCRdb's table, derived via immunoSEQ multiplex PCR, lists solely in-frame clones and lacks some. That table gives V, J and clone size, and the DNA gave D and trimming. The sample lists 30,000 to 45,000 clones, roughly 87% seen once, with around 7% in the top ten. Germline CDR1 SGHVS, CDR2 FQNEAQ. The CDR3 consists of 12 residues. V lost 3 bases and J lost 10, with 12 bases in between. The rearrangement links TRBV7-8 to TRBJ1-1, with a possible D match to TRBD1 (5 bases). Sequencing was done on a sample of peripheral blood. This TCR was sampled from a human donor in a cohort sampled during active COVID-19. The CDR3 is CASSFPGEGAFF. In DNA, the CDR3 is TGTGCCAGCAGCTTTCCGGGGGAGGGAGCTTTCTTT.